Below are 10 T cell receptor beta chains sequenced from a single sample in a study of regulatory T cells in long-lasting Graves disease. Documented time point: newly diagnosed GD, antithyroid drugs for less than 3 months. With RNA extracted from PBMCs as input, the TCR library was made. Relying on iRepertoire HTBI primers and Arm-PCR of CDR3 regions, the team built TCR beta libraries. TCRdb processed the multiplex PCR reads anew with MiXCR; each CDR3 protein has one entry. The data contain a few hundred thousand distinct CDR3 sequences, around 20% of them singletons. The source material was peripheral blood mononuclear cells (PBMCs), sampled at new diagnosis, from a patient treated with antithyroid drugs. The receptor source for this set is a female donor with Graves disease.

This clonotype was picked up many times. J is TRBJ2-5 and V is TRBV18; tentative D call: TRBD2 (5 bases). V was shortened by 5 bases and J by 3 bases, with 13 bases between the two germline ends. Germline CDR1 and CDR2: KGHSH and LQKENI. The CDR3 runs 14 residues. The DNA for the CDR3 is TGTGCCAGCTCAGGAGGCCCTGGCGAAGAGACCCAGTACTTC. Translated, it gives CASSGGPGEETQYF.

This clonotype was seen a handful of times. This may come from a read error, since a much larger clone is one base off. The rearrangement joins TRBV2 to TRBJ1-6, with D uncertain. The CDR3 covers 13 residues. Deletions cut 10 bases from V and 11 bases from J, with 18 bases between. Germline V gene sequence: CDR1 SNHLY, CDR2 FYNNEI. CDR3 sequence: CAIPGSPNPPLHF. In nucleotides, the CDR3 is TGTGCCATCCCGGGTTCTCCAAATCCACCCCTCCACTTT. The variable domain in full, completed from reference TRBV2 and TRBJ1-6, reads EPEVTQTPSHQVTQMGQEVILRCVPISNHLYFYWYRQILGQKVEFLVSFYNNEISEKSEIFDDQFSVERPDGSNFTLKIRSTKLEDSAMYFCAIPGSPNPPLHFGNGTRLTVT.

Ten or more counts support this clonotype. This chain joins TRBV10-3 and TRBJ2-5; 9 bases agree with TRBD1. Trimming at V came to 2 bases and at J to 3 bases, leaving 4 bases not matched to a gene. Per the germline V gene, CDR1 is ENHRY and CDR2 is SYGVKD. This CDR3 contains 15 residues. As DNA, the CDR3 is TGTGCCATCAGTGAGAGAAGACAGGGGGAAGAGACCCAGTACTTC. It yields the protein CAISERRQGEETQYF.

The sample holds many counts of this clonotype. This chain connects TRBV4-3 to TRBJ1-5; D is ambiguous. The CDR3 runs to 14 residues. Deletions cut 0 bases from V and 7 bases from J, with 10 bases between. CDR1 and CDR2 (germline): LGHNA, YSLEER. CDR3 nucleotide sequence: TGCGCCAGCAGCCAAGAATGGGTAGACCAGCCCCAGCATTTT. It is translated as CASSQEWVDQPQHF.

This clonotype was recorded many times. The gene calls are TRBV29-1 and TRBJ1-5, with D tentatively TRBD1 (6 bases). The V and J ends lost 4 bases and 3 bases respectively, with 10 bases between them. The germline V gene has CDR1 SQVTM and CDR2 ANQGSEA. This CDR3 comprises 13 residues. CDR3 residues: CSVGTGPNQPQHF. The CDR3 region has the DNA TGCAGCGTTGGAACAGGGCCCAATCAGCCCCAGCATTTT.

This clonotype has at least ten counts. V is TRBV12-5 and J is TRBJ1-1; D not certain. Germline CDR1 LGHNT, CDR2 FRNRAP. V was shortened by 7 bases and J by 1 base, with 10 bases between the two germline ends. The CDR3 length is 13 residues. The chain's CDR3 is CASAVGKNTEAFF. As DNA, the CDR3 is TGTGCTAGTGCGGTGGGGAAGAACACTGAAGCTTTCTTT. Filled out from reference TRBV12-5 and TRBJ1-1, the complete variable domain reads DARVTQTPRHKVTEMGQEVTMRCQPILGHNTVFWYRQTMMQGLELLAYFRNRAPLDDSGMPKDRFSAEMPDATLATLKIQPSEPRDSAVYFCASAVGKNTEAFFGQGTRLTVV.

CDR3 nucleotides: TGCGCCAGCAGTGAGCCGGGGGGGGGAACCCAAGAGACCCAGTACTTC. Its translation is CASSEPGGGTQETQYF. The V and J genes are TRBV10-2 and TRBJ2-5; 8 bases fit TRBD2. After removal of 2 bases from V and 1 base from J, the junction contained 6 bases not matched to a gene. Germline CDR1 reads WSHSY; CDR2 reads SAAADI. This CDR3 is built from 16 residues.

The genes are TRBV20-1 and TRBJ1-2; TRBD1 matches at 7 bases. The CDR3 is 13 amino acids. The V and J ends lost 8 bases and 8 bases, in that order; junction bases with no gene match: 14. The germline CDR1 and CDR2 sequences are DFQATT and SNEGSKA (reference sequence). In DNA, the CDR3 is TGCAGTTCGGGGGATCAGGGGGAAACGGGCTACACCTTC. As protein: CSSGDQGETGYTF.

In this sample, this clonotype turned up many times. The chain joins TRBV24-1 to TRBJ2-3; the match to TRBD2 covers 15 bases. Germline CDR1 is KGHDR and CDR2 is SFDVKD. This CDR3 contains 19 residues. After removal of 6 bases from V and 6 bases from J, the junction contained 15 bases not matched to a gene. CDR3 DNA sequence: TGTGCCACCAGTACCGGACTAGCGGGGGGGTCCTCACCGCGCGATACGCAGTATTTT. Translation gives CATSTGLAGGSSPRDTQYF.

This clonotype was counted ten times or more. The chain recombines TRBV20-1 with TRBJ2-5; D ambiguous. Germline assignment: CDR1 DFQATT and CDR2 SNEGSKA (reference sequence). V lost 0 bases, J lost 7 bases, and 21 bases lay in between. The CDR3 totals 16 residues. The CDR3 is CSARDPGQTASPTQYF. The CDR3 coding sequence is TGCAGTGCTAGAGATCCGGGCCAGACTGCAAGTCCGACCCAGTACTTC.